A single sample gave rise to the 12 T cell receptor beta chains below, sequenced in a study of T cells after posttransplantation cyclophosphamide. The method was immunoSEQ multiplex PCR; TCRdb's version includes in-frame clones alone and lacks a portion of them. The sample includes 25,000 to 30,000 clones, around 86% seen only once; the top ten take under 3.5%. The sequenced sample was PBMCs. Receptors originate from a man in his forties or fifties.

The sample holds one count of this clone. This rearrangement joins TRBV6-1 to TRBJ1-1; D might be TRBD1 (6 bases). Germline V gene lookup returns CDR1 MNHNS and CDR2 SASEGT. V lost 7 bases to trimming and J lost 5 bases, with 14 bases between them. The CDR3 has 13 residues. Written as DNA, the CDR3 is TGTGCCAGCATCTCCGGGGGGCTTACTGAAGCTTTCTTT. It is translated as CASISGGLTEAFF.

V gene TRBV28 combines with J gene TRBJ1-2; D uncertain. Deletions cut 4 bases from V and 0 bases from J, with 6 bases between. The CDR3 contains 13 residues. Germline CDR1 MDHEN, CDR2 SYDVKM. CDR3 DNA: TGTGCCAGCAGTTCCAGTACTAACTATGGCTACACCTTC. Translated: CASSSSTNYGYTF.

Worth noting for this clone: At one boundary the junction diverges from the germline segment, which might be a read error. The chain joins TRBV19 to TRBJ2-1, with 8 bases fitting TRBD2. The CDR3 has 15 residues. Germline CDR1 and CDR2: LNHDA and SQIVND (reference sequence). The CDR3, as DNA: TGTGCCAGTAGTATAGATGACCGAAAGGGACTAGGGACGCTCTTC. It is translated as CASSIDDRKGLGTLF.

This clone was seen a few times. The chain carries TRBV6-6 and TRBJ2-7; tentatively, D is TRBD1 (6 bases). CDR1 is MNHNY, CDR2 SVGAGI, per germline (reference sequence). This CDR3 region has 12 residues. The V and J ends lost 11 bases and 0 bases respectively, with 11 bases between them. In DNA form, the CDR3 reads TGTGCCTCGGGCAGGGGCTCCTACGAGCAGTACTTC. Its translation: CASGRGSYEQYF.

The chain links TRBV4-1 to TRBJ2-3; no clear D. CDR1 MGHRA and CDR2 YSYEKL come from the germline V gene. Trimming removed 3 bases at V and 3 bases at J, with 4 bases between. This CDR3 has 12 residues. The CDR3 region has the DNA TGCGCCAGCAGCCACCGTACAGATACGCAGTATTTT. Its protein product is CASSHRTDTQYF.

V is TRBV5-5 and J is TRBJ1-1; 7 nucleotides agree with TRBD1. Germline V gene lookup returns CDR1 SGHKS and CDR2 YYEKEE (reference sequence). Trimming at V came to 0 bases and at J to 6 bases, leaving 5 bases not matched to a gene. CDR3 size: 14 residues. CDR3 nucleotides: TGTGCCAGCAGCTTGGAACCAGGGGGTGCTGAAGCTTTCTTT. Translated: CASSLEPGGAEAFF.

The rearrangement links TRBV7-3 to TRBJ1-3, with D possibly being TRBD1 (5 bases). V was pared by 6 bases and J by 2 bases, with 11 bases between. There are 14 residues in the CDR3. From germline, CDR1 is SGHTA and CDR2 FQGTGA. The CDR3 region is CASSTGVPGNTIYF. In nucleotides, the CDR3 is TGTGCCAGCAGTACAGGAGTCCCTGGAAACACCATATATTTT.

The chain has TRBV5-1 and TRBJ2-3, with TRBD1 identical over 9 bases. Germline loops: CDR1 SGHRS, CDR2 YFSETQ. This CDR3 has 19 residues. Losses at the gene ends were 4 bases for V and 1 base for J; bases not matched to a gene: 16. This chain's CDR3 is CASSINPGQGSIGTDTQYF. DNA of the CDR3: TGCGCCAGCAGCATTAATCCGGGACAGGGATCGATAGGCACAGATACGCAGTATTTT.

This clone was seen once. The chain has TRBV4-3 and TRBJ1-2; TRBD1 agrees at 10 bases. The CDR3 consists of 14 residues. V shed 4 bases and J 3 bases; nucleotides not matched to a gene: 2. Germline V gives CDR1 LGHNA, CDR2 YSLEER. The CDR3 DNA reads TGCGCCAGCAGCCCGGGGACAGGGGACTATGGCTACACCTTC. It specifies CASSPGTGDYGYTF.

The rearrangement joins TRBV15 to TRBJ2-3; tentative D call: TRBD2 (5 bases). The V and J ends lost 0 bases and 1 base respectively, with 11 bases between them. Germline V CDR1 and CDR2: LNHNV, YYDKDF (reference sequence). The CDR3 has 16 amino acids. CDR3 protein: CATSRDWARGTDTQYF. For the CDR3, the DNA is TGTGCCACCAGCAGAGATTGGGCGAGGGGCACAGATACGCAGTATTTT.

This chain uses TRBV2 with TRBJ1-1; D is possibly TRBD1 (5 bases). Germline V gene lookup returns CDR1 SNHLY and CDR2 FYNNEI. CDR3 length equals 14 residues. With 6 bases removed from V and 11 bases from J, the gap between germline ends came to 22 bases. The CDR3 loop is CASRGLQGVPEAFF. The CDR3 bases are TGTGCCAGCAGGGGCCTTCAGGGCGTCCCGGAGGCTTTCTTT.

This clone was counted a single time. The chain combines TRBV9 with TRBJ1-1; the match to TRBD1 covers 10 bases. With V trimmed by 3 bases and J by 12 bases, 5 bases remained unmatched. Germline CDR1 SGDLS, CDR2 YYNGEE. The CDR3 has 12 residues. In nucleotides, the CDR3 is TGTGCCAGCAGCGCCGACAGGGGGCTAACTTTCTTT. It yields the protein CASSADRGLTFF.